The 13 T cell receptor beta chains presented below share a single source sample, sequenced in a study of T-cell reconstitution after alpha-beta-depleted transplantation in children. It was with unique molecular identifiers that the TCRbeta library was prepared. One entry per CDR3 protein results from TCRdb running MiXCR on the PCR reads. The top ten clones hold 34% of a sample with more than 90,000 distinct CDR3 sequences, 9% to 12% of them seen once. The source was PBMCs, collected before TCRalphabeta/CD19-depleted stem cell transplant. Source of these receptors: a boy aged 2 to 10 with acute lymphoblastic leukemia, due to receive a stem cell transplant.

This clonotype is categorized as medium-sized. The V gene is TRBV20-1, the J gene TRBJ2-1; TRBD2 matches at 7 bases. This CDR3 comprises 14 residues. The germline gives CDR1 DFQATT, CDR2 SNEGSKA (reference sequence). Losses at the gene ends were 2 bases for V and 7 bases for J; bases not matched to a gene: 8. In DNA form, the CDR3 reads TGCAGTGCTAGACCGGGAGGCGCCTCTAATGAGCAGTTCTTC. Protein product: CSARPGGASNEQFF.

This clonotype was detected only a few times. The chain couples TRBV7-9 to TRBJ1-6; D call uncertain. Germline lookup yields CDR1 SEHNR and CDR2 FQNEAQ (reference sequence). The V gene lost 1 base and the J gene lost 8 bases, with 6 bases spanning the gap. The CDR3 covers 13 residues. This chain's CDR3 is CASSLGIHSPLHF. DNA of the CDR3: TGTGCCAGCAGCTTAGGGATACATTCACCCCTCCACTTT. Drawing the rest from reference TRBV7-9 and TRBJ1-6, the complete variable domain is DTGVSQNPRHKITKRGQNVTFRCDPISEHNRLYWYRQTLGQGPEFLTYFQNEAQLEKSRLLSDRFSAERPKGSFSTLEIQRTEQGDSAMYLCASSLGIHSPLHFGNGTRLTVT.

This clonotype was recorded many times. CDR3 sequence (DNA): TGTGCCAGCAGCCATATTCTAGCGGGAGGGTGCGAGCAGTACTTC. It is translated as CASSHILAGGCEQYF. The J gene is TRBJ2-7, the V gene TRBV5-5; 12 bases agree with TRBD2. CDR3 length: 15 amino acids. Germline CDR1 SGHKS, CDR2 YYEKEE (reference sequence). J lost 6 bases, V lost 4 bases, and 8 bases had no gene match.

This clonotype was counted only a few times. This chain connects TRBV20-1 to TRBJ1-5; D unresolved. Looked up from germline, CDR1 is DFQATT and CDR2 is SNEGSKA (reference sequence). The CDR3 spans 14 residues. Deletions cut 3 bases from V and 2 bases from J, with 11 bases between. As DNA, the CDR3 is TGCAGTGCTAGTGTATCGGCAGGCAATCAGCCCCAGCATTTT. Translated, it gives CSASVSAGNQPQHF.

This clonotype occurred a few times. The chain joins TRBV20-1 to TRBJ1-1; D is uncertain. CDR1 DFQATT and CDR2 SNEGSKA come from the germline V gene (reference sequence). Trimming removed 2 bases from V and 5 bases from J, with 15 bases in between. The CDR3 covers 14 residues. The DNA of the CDR3 is TGCAGTGCTAGAAACGCAACCAGGAGGACTGAAGCTTTCTTT. Protein product: CSARNATRRTEAFF.

The chain joins TRBV4-2 to TRBJ2-1; TRBD2 matches 9 bases. The ends lost 4 bases at V and 2 bases at J; junction bases unmatched: 6. CDR1 and CDR2 from the germline V gene are LGHNA and YNFKEQ. CDR3 size: 16 residues. The CDR3 sequence: CASSRLAGVPYNEQFF. For the CDR3, the DNA is TGTGCCAGCAGCCGTTTAGCGGGAGTCCCCTACAATGAGCAGTTCTTC.

This clonotype appeared many times. J is TRBJ2-3 and V is TRBV6-1, with D possibly TRBD2 on 6 matching bases. Germline CDR1 and CDR2: MNHNS and SASEGT. Trimming removed 5 bases from V and 0 bases from J, with 15 bases in between. The CDR3 contains 16 residues. The CDR3 DNA reads as TGTGCCAGCAGTCAAGGACACGGGGGTAGCACAGATACGCAGTATTTT. Translation: CASSQGHGGSTDTQYF.

The rearrangement joins TRBV5-1 to TRBJ1-2; 8 positions match TRBD1. Trimming cost V 2 bases and J 5 bases; bases outside gene matches: 8. The CDR3 covers 15 residues. Germline V gene lookup returns CDR1 SGHRS and CDR2 YFSETQ. This chain's CDR3 is CASSLRTGTGYGYTF. CDR3 coding DNA: TGCGCCAGCAGCTTACGGACAGGGACGGGTTATGGCTACACCTTC.

This clonotype was seen many times. The V call is TRBV6-5, the J call TRBJ2-5; 9 bases map to TRBD2. The germline CDR1 and CDR2 sequences are MNHEY and SVGAGI. The junction had 3 bases not matched to a gene; V was cut back by 2 bases and J by 2 bases. There are 15 residues in the CDR3. In nucleotides, the CDR3 is TGTGCCAGCAGTTACGAGACTAGCGGTCAAGAGACCCAGTACTTC. Translated: CASSYETSGQETQYF.

CDR3 amino acids: CASSLGLAAADTQYF. CDR3 bases: TGTGCCAGCAGCCTGGGACTAGCGGCCGCAGATACGCAGTATTTT. The chain has TRBV9 and TRBJ2-3; 11 bases agree with TRBD2. In germline, CDR1 is SGDLS, CDR2 YYNGEE. The CDR3 contains 15 residues. Trimming cost V 4 bases and J 4 bases; bases outside gene matches: 5.

The sample holds a few counts of this clonotype. This chain links TRBV11-2 with TRBJ1-1; D remains unclear. V lost 3 bases, J lost 2 bases, and 13 bases lay in between. Per the germline V gene, CDR1 is SGHAT and CDR2 is FQNNGV. CDR3 length: 15 amino acids. The CDR3 loop is CASSFKSGFNTEAFF. In nucleotides, the CDR3 is TGTGCCAGCAGCTTCAAATCGGGTTTTAACACTGAAGCTTTCTTT.

This clonotype was counted ten times or more. CDR3 region: CASTPGRLLSYNEQFF. CDR3 DNA: TGTGCCAGCACCCCAGGCCGACTACTCTCCTACAATGAGCAGTTCTTC. This chain joins TRBV6-1 and TRBJ2-1, with D tentatively TRBD2 (5 bases). The CDR3 has 16 residues. Per the germline V gene, CDR1 is MNHNS and CDR2 is SASEGT. The V end lost 7 bases, the J end lost 0 bases, and 16 bases lay between the germline ends.

This chain uses TRBV4-2 with TRBJ2-2; D possibly matches TRBD1 or TRBD2 (5 bases each). The CDR3 runs 19 residues. The ends were cut back, 8 bases at V and 1 base at J, with 26 bases in the middle. Germline V gives CDR1 LGHNA, CDR2 YNFKEQ. Here the CDR3 DNA reads TGTGCCAGCTGGGACCGGGACCCACCCCCAGACTTGAACACCGGGGAGCTGTTTTTT. This translates into CASWDRDPPPDLNTGELFF.